A single sample gave rise to the 30 T cell receptor beta chains below, sequenced in a study of response to subunit inactivated influenza vaccine. TCRdb re-called the RT-PCR reads with MiXCR, one entry per CDR3 protein. Of roughly 700,000 distinct CDR3 sequences listed, approximately 15% are singletons. The source was PBMCs from blood, collected 14 to 15 days before vaccination. These receptors were collected from a man in his forties or fifties who received an inactivated influenza vaccine.

This clonotype has a count of ten or more. This chain uses TRBV7-2 with TRBJ2-1; no reliable D call. V dropped 1 base and J dropped 0 bases, with 10 bases sitting between them. Germline assignment: CDR1 SGHTA and CDR2 FQGNSA. The CDR3 length is 16 residues. The CDR3 protein is CASSLEHSSSYNEQFF. CDR3 DNA: TGTGCCAGCAGCTTAGAACACTCGAGCTCCTACAATGAGCAGTTCTTC.

The chain links TRBV10-2 to TRBJ1-1; a possible D gene is TRBD1 (6 bases). Per germline, CDR1 WSHSY and CDR2 SAAADI. The CDR3 has 15 amino acids. Trimming removed 3 bases from V and 1 base from J, with 12 bases in between. The CDR3 is CASSERGSTNTEAFF. In DNA, the CDR3 is TGCGCCAGCAGTGAAAGGGGGTCAACGAACACTGAAGCTTTCTTT.

The chain carries TRBV6-2 or TRBV6-3 and TRBJ2-7; 7 bases line up with TRBD2. The V segment lost 2 bases and the J segment 2 bases; nucleotides outside the gene matches: 12. The germline V gene encodes CDR1 MNHEY and CDR2 SVGEGT. The CDR3 spans 17 residues. DNA of the CDR3: TGTGCCAGCAGTTACCAGACTGGTGGAGCGGGGACCTACGAGCAGTACTTC. Protein sequence: CASSYQTGGAGTYEQYF.

This chain links TRBV10-3 with TRBJ2-7; tentatively, D is TRBD1 or TRBD2 (5 bases each). Germline V lookup: CDR1 ENHRY, CDR2 SYGVKD. This CDR3 has 13 residues. Trimming removed 3 bases from V and 6 bases from J, with 12 bases in between. The CDR3 sequence: CAISEGERSEQYF. CDR3 DNA: TGTGCCATCAGTGAAGGGGAGAGATCCGAGCAGTACTTC.

This clonotype was found a few times. The V gene is TRBV10-3, the J gene TRBJ2-5; 15 bases align to TRBD2. Germline CDR1 reads ENHRY; CDR2 reads SYGVKD. The J segment lost 4 bases and the V segment lost 10 bases, leaving 1 base of the junction unmatched. The CDR3 has 13 residues. Written as DNA, the CDR3 is TGTGCCACGGGACTAGCGGGAGGAGAGACCCAGTACTTC. This codes for CATGLAGGETQYF.

This clonotype was recorded at least ten times. V usage is TRBV30 and J usage is TRBJ2-1; TRBD1 is a possible D gene (6 bases). There are 14 residues in the CDR3. V was clipped by 2 bases and J by 2 bases, with 10 bases between them. Germline CDR1 reads GTSNPN; CDR2 reads SVGIG (reference sequence). The CDR3 sequence: CAWSLKGAYNEQFF. The CDR3 region has the DNA TGTGCCTGGAGTTTAAAGGGGGCCTACAATGAGCAGTTCTTC.

This clonotype was counted only a few times. The rearrangement uses TRBV28 and TRBJ1-3; possible D gene TRBD1, 5 bases. Germline CDR1 is MDHEN and CDR2 is SYDVKM. Trimming removed 3 bases at V and 2 bases at J, with 11 bases between. This CDR3 has 15 amino acids. In nucleotides, the CDR3 is TGTGCCAGCAGTTTGTTTGGGGGAACTGGAAACACCATATATTTT. The encoded protein is CASSLFGGTGNTIYF.

This chain uses TRBV7-9 with TRBJ1-5; no clear D. Trimming removed 1 base at V and 0 bases at J, with 13 bases between. Germline CDR1 SEHNR, CDR2 FQNEAQ (reference sequence). The length of the CDR3 is 17 residues. Written as DNA, the CDR3 is TGTGCCAGCAGCTTAGAGTACCTCCCGTATAGCAATCAGCCCCAGCATTTT. Its protein is CASSLEYLPYSNQPQHF.

V is TRBV29-1 and J is TRBJ2-7; 10 positions agree with TRBD2. CDR1 is SQVTM and CDR2 is ANQGSEA in the germline V gene. V dropped 3 bases and J dropped 3; count of bases not matched to a gene: 2. The CDR3 consists of 13 residues. CDR3 sequence (DNA): TGCAGCGTTGAGGAGCGGGAGGGCTACGAGCAGTACTTC. Encoded protein: CSVEEREGYEQYF.

Here the CDR3 DNA reads TGTGCCATCAGTGATGGTGGCGACGAGCAGTACTTC. It translates to CAISDGGDEQYF. The chain combines TRBV10-3 with TRBJ2-7; D not certain. Germline CDR1 and CDR2: ENHRY and SYGVKD. With 3 bases removed from V and 5 bases from J, the gap between germline ends came to 8 bases. The CDR3 is 12 residues long.

This clonotype was found many times. V and J are TRBV20-1 and TRBJ2-5, with D uncertain. V lost 5 bases, J lost 1 base, and 11 bases lay in between. The CDR3 sequence is 13 residues long. Looked up from germline, CDR1 is DFQATT and CDR2 is SNEGSKA (reference sequence). This CDR3 is CSARPWSQETQYF. The CDR3 bases are TGCAGTGCTCGCCCGTGGAGCCAAGAGACCCAGTACTTC.

This clonotype was recorded a few times. V gene TRBV20-1 combines with J gene TRBJ1-2; D possibly corresponds to TRBD1 (5 bases). The CDR3 is 14 residues long. V was pared by 3 bases and J by 4 bases, with 15 bases between. Germline V lookup: CDR1 DFQATT, CDR2 SNEGSKA (reference sequence). The CDR3 here is CSASDRGTAYGYTF. CDR3 sequence (DNA): TGCAGTGCTAGCGATAGAGGGACTGCCTATGGCTACACCTTC.

This clonotype was observed many times. The rearrangement uses TRBV7-9 and TRBJ2-3; D remains unclear. V gave up 6 bases and J gave up 4 bases, with 5 bases separating them. This CDR3 region has 11 residues. CDR1 SEHNR and CDR2 FQNEAQ come from the germline V gene (reference sequence). The CDR3 reads CASSRADTQYF. CDR3 bases: TGTGCCAGCAGTCGGGCAGATACGCAGTATTTT.

In its sample, this clonotype was seen a few times. The chain uses TRBV7-2 and TRBJ2-3; the match to TRBD2 covers 11 bases. V lost 4 bases and J lost 6; bases outside the gene matches: 12. The CDR3 has 17 residues. Germline-derived CDR1 and CDR2 are SGHTA and FQGNSA. The CDR3 reads CASSSRLAGSYYDTQYF. Written as DNA, the CDR3 is TGTGCCAGCAGCTCGAGACTAGCGGGGTCTTACTATGATACGCAGTATTTT.

The chain has TRBV4-2 and TRBJ1-2; a weak D match, TRBD1 (6 bases). V lost 1 base and J lost 6, with 21 bases in between. CDR3 size: 17 residues. Looked up from germline, CDR1 is LGHNA and CDR2 is YNFKEQ. The DNA for the CDR3 is TGTGCCAGCAGCCAAGCTTTCCAGGGGCATGGGTCGAATGGCTACACCTTC. The encoded protein is CASSQAFQGHGSNGYTF.

This clonotype showed up just a few times. This chain joins TRBV6-2 or TRBV6-3 and TRBJ2-6; D is possibly TRBD1 or TRBD2 (5 bases each). CDR3 length: 17 amino acids. The V gene lost 0 bases and the J gene lost 0 bases, with 9 bases spanning the gap. Germline CDR1 reads MNHEY; CDR2 reads SVGEGT. CDR3 coding DNA: TGTGCCAGCAGTTACTCCCGGGGCGGCTCTGGGGCCAACGTCCTGACTTTC. Amino acid sequence: CASSYSRGGSGANVLTF.

J is TRBJ1-3 and V is TRBV28, with a possible D match to TRBD1 (5 bases). Trimming stripped 7 bases from V and 3 bases from J, with 13 bases between. The CDR3 contains 14 residues. Germline V gives CDR1 MDHEN, CDR2 SYDVKM. In DNA, the CDR3 is TGTGCCAGCATCAGACGGGGGATTGGAAACACCATATATTTT. Amino acids: CASIRRGIGNTIYF.

This clonotype was detected a few times. The chain links TRBV12-3 or TRBV12-4 to TRBJ2-3; D might be TRBD2 (5 bases). The CDR3 has 15 amino acids. V lost 5 bases and J lost 0, with 12 bases in between. The CDR3 coding sequence is TGTGCCAGCAGTCAGCAGAGGACTAGCACAGATACGCAGTATTTT. Translation: CASSQQRTSTDTQYF.

The chain is built from TRBV4-1 and TRBJ2-2, with D possibly being TRBD1 (6 bases). V was shortened by 0 bases and J by 7 bases, with 24 bases between the two germline ends. Germline-derived CDR1 and CDR2 are MGHRA and YSYEKL. The length of the CDR3 is 19 residues. The DNA for the CDR3 is TGCGCCAGCAGCCAAGATAGTTGGCGTCAGGGGATTTTTGGCGGGGAGCTGTTTTTT. Its translation: CASSQDSWRQGIFGGELFF.

The chain is built from TRBV2 and TRBJ2-7; a possible D gene is TRBD1 (6 bases). This CDR3 is 11 amino acids long. Germline V gene sequence: CDR1 SNHLY, CDR2 FYNNEI. V was cut by 8 bases and J by 12 bases, with 17 bases left in between. The CDR3, as DNA: TGTGCCAGCGCTAGAAGGGGGAGTTCGTACTTC. Its protein is CASARRGSSYF. Full variable domain (missing parts from reference TRBV2 and TRBJ2-7): EPEVTQTPSHQVTQMGQEVILRCVPISNHLYFYWYRQILGQKVEFLVSFYNNEISEKSEIFDDQFSVERPDGSNFTLKIRSTKLEDSAMYFCASARRGSSYFGPGTRLTVT.

This chain joins TRBV5-1 and TRBJ2-7, with 13 bases that match TRBD2. The J segment lost 6 bases and the V segment lost 0 bases, leaving 9 bases of the junction unmatched. CDR1 is SGHRS and CDR2 is YFSETQ in the germline V gene. CDR3 length equals 17 residues. In DNA form, the CDR3 reads TGCGCCAGCAGCTTGGGACTAGCGGGAGGCCCGAGCCCCGAGCAGTACTTC. The encoded protein is CASSLGLAGGPSPEQYF.

This rearrangement joins TRBV29-1 to TRBJ1-5; 8 bases match TRBD1. Germline V gene lookup returns CDR1 SQVTM and CDR2 ANQGSEA. The CDR3 consists of 13 residues. V lost 3 bases and J lost 2; bases outside the gene matches: 0. The CDR3 DNA is TGCAGCGTTGAGACAGGGGGCAATCAGCCCCAGCATTTT. It specifies CSVETGGNQPQHF.

A few counts support this clonotype. V is TRBV9 and J is TRBJ1-1, with D hard to call. V dropped 3 bases and J dropped 1 base, with 19 bases sitting between them. The CDR3 is made up of 17 amino acids. In germline, CDR1 is SGDLS, CDR2 YYNGEE. CDR3 amino acids: CASSAYTRVGPNTEAFF. In DNA form, the CDR3 reads TGTGCCAGCAGCGCCTATACCCGGGTCGGACCGAACACTGAAGCTTTCTTT. Full variable domain (missing parts from reference TRBV9 and TRBJ1-1): DSGVTQTPKHLITATGQRVTLRCSPRSGDLSVYWYQQSLDQGLQFLIQYYNGEERAKGNILERFSAQQFPDLHSELNLSSLELGDSALYFCASSAYTRVGPNTEAFFGQGTRLTVV.

The chain carries TRBV6-2 or TRBV6-3 and TRBJ2-7; D is perhaps TRBD1 (6 bases). V lost 5 bases and J 1 base, leaving 15 bases between the germline ends. The CDR3 totals 15 residues. The V gene's germline CDR1 is MNHEY and CDR2 SVGEGT. CDR3: CASSGDTRYSYEQYF. The CDR3 nucleotides are TGTGCCAGCAGTGGGGACACAAGGTATTCCTACGAGCAGTACTTC.

This clonotype showed up just a few times. The chain has TRBV20-1 and TRBJ2-7, with 9 nucleotides matching TRBD1. The CDR3 runs to 12 residues. Germline V gene lookup returns CDR1 DFQATT and CDR2 SNEGSKA (reference sequence). With V trimmed by 7 bases and J by 2 bases, 3 bases remained unmatched. CDR3: CSETGGPYEQYF. Here the CDR3 DNA reads TGCAGTGAGACAGGGGGGCCCTACGAGCAGTACTTC.

This clonotype has a handful of counts. The V and J genes are TRBV14 and TRBJ2-5; D ambiguous. Germline CDR1 and CDR2: SGHDN and FVKESK. The V and J ends lost 1 base and 5 bases respectively, with 20 bases between them. The CDR3 contains 17 residues. The CDR3: CASSQGPTSFHLETQYF. CDR3 nucleotide sequence: TGTGCCAGCAGCCAAGGACCCACCTCCTTTCACCTTGAGACCCAGTACTTC.

This clonotype turned up a few times. The V gene is TRBV4-2, the J gene TRBJ2-7; 7 positions match TRBD2. Germline V gives CDR1 LGHNA, CDR2 YNFKEQ. The junction had 20 bases not matched to a gene; V was cut back by 3 bases and J by 0 bases. The CDR3 is 20 residues long. CDR3 protein: CASSQADWRGFQISSYEQYF. CDR3 DNA sequence: TGTGCCAGCAGCCAGGCAGACTGGCGGGGGTTCCAGATAAGCTCCTACGAGCAGTACTTC.

This clonotype came up many times. The V gene is TRBV12-3 or TRBV12-4, the J gene TRBJ2-3, with 11 positions matching TRBD2. The J segment lost 2 bases and the V segment lost 5 bases, leaving 6 bases of the junction unmatched. The CDR3 spans 16 residues. The CDR3 DNA is TGTGCCAGCAGTCTCACTAGCGGGGGTTACACAGATACGCAGTATTTT. Protein: CASSLTSGGYTDTQYF.

V and J are TRBV6-2 or TRBV6-3 and TRBJ1-1, with 7 bases identical to TRBD1. The CDR3 contains 12 residues. J gave up 14 bases and V 6 bases, and 12 bases lay outside the gene matches. Germline loops: CDR1 MNHEY, CDR2 SVGEGT. CDR3 in amino acids: CASRTTGAGGFF. The CDR3 DNA reads as TGTGCCAGCAGGACAACAGGGGCAGGAGGATTCTTT.

V is TRBV29-1 and J is TRBJ2-3; 9 bases are a match to TRBD2. CDR1 and CDR2 from the germline V gene are SQVTM and ANQGSEA. The CDR3 is 16 amino acids. V lost 4 bases, J lost 0 bases, and 8 bases stayed unmatched. The CDR3 reads CSVAGGAGGSTDTQYF. CDR3 in DNA: TGCAGCGTTGCGGGCGGAGCGGGAGGCAGCACAGATACGCAGTATTTT.